These 25 T cell receptor beta chains came from one sample sequenced in a study of cytomegalovirus exposure and HLA in healthy donors. Primers for the PCR totalled 60 Vbeta and 13 Jbeta. Assay used: immunoSEQ multiplex PCR; TCRdb lists only in-frame clones, some missing. The table has 150,000 to 200,000 clones, over 75% seen once. The specimen sequenced was PBMCs. These receptors were obtained from a woman aged 45 to 65 in good health and CMV-seronegative.

The CDR3: CASSLGQNEQYF. As DNA, the CDR3 is TGCGCCAGCAGCCTCGGACAAAACGAGCAGTACTTC. This rearrangement joins TRBV5-1 to TRBJ2-5, with D possibly matching TRBD1 (5 bases). Gene TRBJ2-7 matches the end of the DNA better, so the J call may be wrong. This CDR3 has 12 residues. CDR1 is SGHRS and CDR2 is YFSETQ in the germline V gene.

The chain combines TRBV27 with TRBJ2-6; 9 nucleotides agree with TRBD1. This CDR3 is built from 16 residues. The trim removed 5 bases at V and 3 bases at J, leaving 5 bases unmatched. The germline CDR1 and CDR2 sequences are MNHEY and SMNVEV (reference sequence). CDR3 in amino acids: CASSVQGAYGANVLTF. DNA for the CDR3: TGTGCCAGCAGTGTACAGGGGGCGTATGGGGCCAACGTCCTGACTTTC.

The genes are TRBV29-1 and TRBJ2-7, with TRBD1 matching 9 bases. This CDR3 region has 14 residues. V trimming: 4 bases; J trimming: 6 bases; junction bases outside the gene matches: 10. CDR1 is SQVTM and CDR2 is ANQGSEA in the germline V gene. The DNA for the CDR3 is TGCAGCGTTGGACGGGGGACAGGGACTGGCGAGCAGTACTTC. Residues: CSVGRGTGTGEQYF.

This chain joins TRBV30 and TRBJ2-5; D might be TRBD1 (6 bases). Deletions cut 8 bases from V and 0 bases from J, with 13 bases between. Germline V gene data show CDR1 as GTSNPN and CDR2 as SVGIG (reference sequence). The CDR3 covers 13 residues. The CDR3: CARTHRDQETQYF. In DNA form, the CDR3 reads TGTGCCCGTACACACAGGGACCAAGAGACCCAGTACTTC.

The chain joins TRBV5-1 to TRBJ2-7; 7 bases fit TRBD1. Germline CDR1 is SGHRS and CDR2 is YFSETQ. The length of the CDR3 is 15 residues. V was clipped by 0 bases and J by 2 bases; unmatched bases: 5. CDR3 residues: CASSLGQGAPYEQYF. The CDR3 nucleotides read TGCGCCAGCAGCTTGGGACAGGGTGCTCCCTACGAGCAGTACTTC.

Written as DNA, the CDR3 is TGTGCCAGCAGCTTGGTCGGACAATCCTACGAGCAGTACTTC. It yields the protein CASSLVGQSYEQYF. The rearrangement joins TRBV5-8 to TRBJ2-5; weak D call: TRBD1 (5 bases). Matching the DNA end better, TRBJ2-7 makes the J call doubtful. The CDR3 is 14 amino acids. The germline gives CDR1 SGHTS, CDR2 YDEGEE.

V usage is TRBV5-1 and J usage is TRBJ2-1; D is undetermined. This CDR3 contains 16 residues. Germline CDR1 and CDR2: SGHRS and YFSETQ. The ends were cut back, 0 bases at V and 0 bases at J, with 10 bases in the middle. For the CDR3, the DNA is TGCGCCAGCAGCTTGGTTTCTGACAACTCCTACAATGAGCAGTTCTTC. Residues: CASSLVSDNSYNEQFF. The complete variable domain, with remaining parts taken from reference TRBV5-1 and TRBJ2-1, reads KAGVTQTPRYLIKTRGQQVTLSCSPISGHRSVSWYQQTPGQGLQFLFEYFSETQRNKGNFPGRFSGRQFSNSRSEMNVSTLELGDSALYLCASSLVSDNSYNEQFFGPGTRLTVL.

This clone appeared once. This chain links TRBV12-2 with TRBJ2-7; the table calls TRBD2, which could not be checked here. TRBV12-2 is a listed pseudogene. CDR3 length equals 16 residues. The DNA for the CDR3 is TGTGCAAGTCGCTTAGGGTTAGCGGGAGGGTCCGGCGAGCAGTACTTC. Protein: CASRLGLAGGSGEQYF.

The chain joins TRBV28 to TRBJ1-4; TRBD1 matches at 8 bases. The germline V gene encodes CDR1 MDHEN and CDR2 SYDVKM. The CDR3 loop spans 14 amino acids. J lost 8 bases, V lost 6 bases, and 8 bases had no gene match. The CDR3 coding sequence is TGTGCCAGCAGCGACAGGGGCGGGGTGGAAAAACTGTTTTTT. Encoded protein: CASSDRGGVEKLFF.

The genes are TRBV11-2 and TRBJ1-6; TRBD1 might be the D (6 bases). The CDR3 totals 14 residues. Germline V gene sequence: CDR1 SGHAT, CDR2 FQNNGV. Trimming removed 5 bases at V and 8 bases at J, with 13 bases between. The CDR3 is CASSHQGQDSPLHF. CDR3 nucleotides: TGTGCCAGCAGCCACCAGGGGCAGGATTCACCCCTCCACTTT.

The chain links TRBV4-1 to TRBJ1-1; no reliable D call. In germline, CDR1 is MGHRA, CDR2 YSYEKL. The CDR3 extends over 18 amino acids. V lost 0 bases and J 2 bases, leaving 19 bases between the germline ends. The CDR3 coding sequence is TGCGCCAGCAGCCAAGAGCTTTTTTTGGCAACACAAAACACTGAAGCTTTCTTT. This encodes CASSQELFLATQNTEAFF.

The chain uses TRBV19 and TRBJ1-5, with D hard to call. The V end was cut by 6 bases, the J end by 5 bases, with 14 bases between. This CDR3 has 14 residues. Germline V gene sequence: CDR1 LNHDA, CDR2 SQIVND (reference sequence). Here the CDR3 reads CASRSLQHDQPQHF. The CDR3 DNA reads as TGTGCCAGTAGAAGCTTACAGCACGATCAGCCCCAGCATTTT.

A single count supports this clone. The rearrangement uses TRBV28 and TRBJ2-6; the D is unclear. V was shortened by 7 bases and J by 2 bases, with 3 bases between the two germline ends. This CDR3 has 12 residues. Germline-derived CDR1 and CDR2 are MDHEN and SYDVKM. The CDR3 DNA is TGTGCCAGCACAACTGGGGCCAACGTCCTGACTTTC. Its translation: CASTTGANVLTF.

V and J are TRBV6-5 and TRBJ2-3; the match to TRBD2 covers 10 bases. There are 14 residues in the CDR3. The ends lost 6 bases at V and 6 bases at J; junction bases unmatched: 6. CDR1 MNHEY and CDR2 SVGAGI come from the germline V gene. The CDR3 DNA reads as TGTGCCAGCAGGTCTAGCGGGAGAAGGGATACGCAGTATTTT. Residues: CASRSSGRRDTQYF.

This clone occurred once. The chain recombines TRBV5-1 with TRBJ2-5, with TRBD2 matching over 7 bases. Trimming took 6 bases from V and 5 from J; bases not matched to a gene: 7. From germline, CDR1 is SGHRS and CDR2 YFSETQ. This CDR3 has 13 residues. The CDR3 here is CASKREDWETQYF. In nucleotides, the CDR3 is TGCGCCAGCAAACGGGAGGATTGGGAGACCCAGTACTTC.

The gene calls are TRBV7-8 and TRBJ2-7; a possible D gene is TRBD2 (6 bases). Trimming took off 3 bases at V and 5 bases at J, with 14 bases between the two ends. This CDR3 spans 14 amino acids. Per the germline V gene, CDR1 is SGHVS and CDR2 is FQNEAQ. Here the CDR3 reads CASSFAGGPDEQYF. DNA for the CDR3: TGTGCCAGCAGCTTTGCCGGGGGTCCTGACGAGCAGTACTTC.

This chain joins TRBV5-6 and TRBJ2-1, with D possibly matching TRBD2 (5 bases). Trimming stripped 4 bases from V and 3 bases from J, with 17 bases between. CDR1 and CDR2 from the germline V gene are SGHDT and YYEEEE. The CDR3 extends over 16 amino acids. CDR3 region: CASSLLAPTNYNEQFF. The CDR3 coding sequence is TGTGCCAGCAGCCTTCTAGCTCCAACCAACTACAATGAGCAGTTCTTC.

The chain employs TRBV5-6 and TRBJ1-5, with 7 nucleotides matching TRBD1. J lost 4 bases, V lost 0 bases, and 4 bases had no gene match. The V gene's germline CDR1 is SGHDT and CDR2 YYEEEE. The CDR3 contains 15 residues. The CDR3 spells CASSLAGGGNQPQHF. CDR3 DNA sequence: TGTGCCAGCAGCTTGGCAGGGGGAGGTAATCAGCCCCAGCATTTT. Combining the CDR3 with reference TRBV5-6 and TRBJ1-5 gives the whole variable domain DAGVTQSPTHLIKTRGQQVTLRCSPKSGHDTVSWYQQALGQGPQFIFQYYEEEERQRGNFPDRFSGHQFPNYSSELNVNALLLGDSALYLCASSLAGGGNQPQHFGDGTRLSIL.

This clone appeared a few times. The chain combines TRBV2 with TRBJ1-5; unclear D gene. In germline, CDR1 is SNHLY, CDR2 FYNNEI. V was clipped by 4 bases and J by 5 bases, with 6 bases between them. The CDR3 runs to 12 residues. CDR3 DNA: TGTGCCAGCAGTGCCAGGTATCAGCCCCAGCATTTT. The encoded protein is CASSARYQPQHF.

V and J are TRBV14 and TRBJ1-4, with D tentatively TRBD1 (6 bases). CDR3 length equals 15 residues. Germline assignment: CDR1 SGHDN and CDR2 FVKESK. Between the trimmed V and J ends, which lost 0 bases and 5 bases, there was a span of 10 bases. The CDR3 bases are TGTGCCAGCAGCCAAGAAGACAGGCCCAATGAAAAACTGTTTTTT. Its translation is CASSQEDRPNEKLFF.

The chain links TRBV29-1 to TRBJ2-5; 10 bases fit TRBD2. The V gene's germline CDR1 is SQVTM and CDR2 ANQGSEA. V was pared by 6 bases and J by 5 bases, with 15 bases of the junction left unmatched. The CDR3 sequence is 16 residues long. DNA of the CDR3: TGCAGCGTCGCCGGACTAGCGGCCAGGAGGGACGAGACCCAGTACTTC. It encodes CSVAGLAARRDETQYF.

The chain carries TRBV29-1 and TRBJ1-1; D unresolved. V lost 1 base and J lost 7, with 13 bases in between. CDR1 is SQVTM and CDR2 is ANQGSEA in the germline V gene. This CDR3 region has 13 residues. The CDR3 DNA follows: TGCAGCGTTGAAGGTCTGGCGGAGGGTGAAGCTTTCTTT. This codes for CSVEGLAEGEAFF. The whole variable domain, remainder taken from reference TRBV29-1 and TRBJ1-1, is SAVISQKPSRDICQRGTSLTIQCQVDSQVTMMFWYRQQPGQSLTLIATANQGSEATYESGFVIDKFPISRPNLTFSTLTVSNMSPEDSSIYLCSVEGLAEGEAFFGQGTRLTVV.

The chain couples TRBV7-2 to TRBJ2-7, with D maybe TRBD2 (6 bases). The CDR3 covers 14 residues. CDR1 and CDR2 from the germline V gene are SGHTA and FQGNSA. The V end was cut by 2 bases, the J end by 5 bases, with 13 bases between. This CDR3 reads CASSLKRRAHEQYF. The CDR3 DNA is TGTGCCAGCAGCTTAAAGCGGAGGGCCCACGAGCAGTACTTC.

The V gene is TRBV10-2, the J gene TRBJ2-6, with D maybe TRBD1 (5 bases). The CDR3 runs to 14 residues. Germline CDR1 reads WSHSY; CDR2 reads SAAADI. The V end lost 8 bases, the J end lost 2 bases, and 10 bases lay between the germline ends. CDR3 residues: CASGGATGANVLTF. In nucleotides, the CDR3 is TGCGCCAGCGGTGGGGCGACTGGGGCCAACGTCCTGACTTTC.

This clone is a singleton in its sample. This rearrangement joins TRBV6-5 to TRBJ2-7; TRBD1 might be the D (6 bases). V was clipped by 5 bases and J by 3 bases, with 8 bases between them. CDR1 MNHEY and CDR2 SVGAGI come from the germline V gene. CDR3 length equals 12 residues. The CDR3 loop reads CASSQQGYEQYF. CDR3 bases: TGTGCCAGCAGTCAACAGGGCTACGAGCAGTACTTC.